These T cell receptor beta chains were read from a single sample in a study of circulating and synovial CD4+ cells in juvenile arthritis. Some clones are missing from TCRdb's copy, which holds only in-frame ones; the method was immunoSEQ multiplex PCR. The sample lists about 30,000 clones; 90% to 95% were seen once. Sequencing was done on a sample of CD4+ T cells from blood. Every receptor here comes from a human donor with juvenile idiopathic arthritis. Each CDR3 is given with its conserved first and last residue. D genes are given only for firm matches. Only part of the rows carry a size: once, few, many, or a class if the clone is expanded.

TRBD1,14,TRBJ1-5,once,TRBV6-1,TGTGCCAGCAGTCGGACAGGGTTCCATCAGCCCCAGCATTTT,CASSRTGFHQPQHF
TRBD2,13,TRBJ2-7,-,TRBV18,TGTGCCAGCTCATGGCGGGAGTTCGACGAGCAGTACTTC,CASSWREFDEQYF
TRBD2,14,TRBJ2-1,-,TRBV7-2,TGTGCCAGCAGCCCGACTAGCGGGAGGTATGAGCAGTTCTTC,CASSPTSGRYEQFF
-,15,TRBJ2-1,-,TRBV6-6,TGTGCCAGCAGTCCCTTGCGGGATCGGTACAATGAGCAGTTCTTC,CASSPLRDRYNEQFF
TRBD1,17,TRBJ2-7,-,TRBV14,TGTGCCAGCAGCCAGGCAGAACCCAGGGGGCTGAGCTACGAGCAGTACTTC,CASSQAEPRGLSYEQYF
-,14,TRBJ1-3,-,TRBV6-5,TGTGCCAGCAGGGTCTCTACCTCTGGAAACACCATATATTTT,CASRVSTSGNTIYF
TRBD2,16,TRBJ2-7,-,TRBV27,TGTGCCAGCAGTTTTTTTTCAGGGACTAACTCCTACGAGCAGTACTTC,CASSFFSGTNSYEQYF
-,15,TRBJ2-4,-,TRBV30,TGTGCCTGGAGTCTGGCGGGCCCCACGGTGGACATTCAGTACTTC,CAWSLAGPTVDIQYF
TRBD2,16,TRBJ2-7,-,TRBV9,TGTGCCAGCAGCGGGCGGAGCGGGAGTGATAGTTACGAGCAGTACTTC,CASSGRSGSDSYEQYF
-,13,TRBJ2-5,-,TRBV28,TGTGCCAGCAGTTATCAGGCTAAAGAGACCCAGTACTTC,CASSYQAKETQYF
TRBD1,14,TRBJ2-3,-,TRBV28,TGTGCCAGCAGTCCTGGGACAGGGACAGATACGCAGTATTTT,CASSPGTGTDTQYF
TRBD1,13,TRBJ1-2,-,TRBV6-5,TGTGCCAGCACCAGGGACAGGGGCTATGGCTACACCTTC,CASTRDRGYGYTF
TRBD2,16,TRBJ2-7,once,TRBV5-4,TGTGCCAGCAGCTTGGAGGTGGGAGGGCCCCTAGGAGAGCAGTACTTC,CASSLEVGGPLGEQYF
TRBD1,13,TRBJ2-5,-,TRBV7-3,TGTGCGGCACGAAAGGGGGCCGGGGAGACCCAGTACTTC,CAARKGAGETQYF
TRBD1,14,TRBJ1-2,-,TRBV7-9,TGTGCCAGCAGCTTTAGCGAGGGGGCAGACGGCTACACCTTC,CASSFSEGADGYTF
TRBD2,13,TRBJ2-5,once,TRBV28,TGTGCCATCAGCGGGAGGGCTGCGGAGACCCAGTACTTC,CAISGRAAETQYF
TRBD1,14,TRBJ1-5,-,TRBV6-1,TGTGCCAGCAGTCTCCTCAGGGGGGATCAGCCCCAGCATTTT,CASSLLRGDQPQHF
-,14,TRBJ1-1,-,TRBV2,TGTGCCAGCAGTGAAAGGAGGGGTTTCAATGAAGCTTTCTTT,CASSERRGFNEAFF
TRBD2,13,TRBJ2-1,-,TRBV2,TGTGCCAGCAACGGGGGGAAGGTGAATGAGCAGTTCTTC,CASNGGKVNEQFF
TRBD2,16,TRBJ2-1,-,TRBV9,TGTGCCAGCAGCGCCGGACTAGCGGGAGTGGGTAATGAGCAGTTCTTC,CASSAGLAGVGNEQFF
TRBD1,15,TRBJ2-3,-,TRBV5-1,TGCGCCAGCAGCCTGGGGACAGGGTCCTCAGATACGCAGTATTTT,CASSLGTGSSDTQYF
-,14,TRBJ2-2,-,TRBV7-3,TGTGCCAGCAGCTTTTCCACGAACACCGGGGAGCTGTTTTTT,CASSFSTNTGELFF
-,11,TRBJ1-4,-,TRBV5-1,TGCGCCAGCAGCCTTAATGAAAAACTGTTTTTT,CASSLNEKLFF
-,15,TRBJ1-1,-,TRBV6-1,TGTGCCAGCAGTGAAGCGCCAGGAGGGAGCACTGAAGCTTTCTTT,CASSEAPGGSTEAFF
TRBD1,14,TRBJ2-1,-,TRBV18,TGTGCCAGCTCACTGGGGACAGGAGACAATGAGCAGTTCTTC,CASSLGTGDNEQFF
-,14,TRBJ2-3,once,TRBV2,TGTGCCAGCAGTCCAAATAGCGGCGGAGATACGCAGTATTTT,CASSPNSGGDTQYF
TRBD2,16,TRBJ2-3,-,TRBV6-5,TGTGCCAGCAGTTACTCGAAACTAGCGGGAGTAGATACGCAGTATTTT,CASSYSKLAGVDTQYF
TRBD2,16,TRBJ2-1,-,TRBV5-4,TGTGCCAGCAGCTTACCCCTAGCGGGGGTTTACAATGAGCAGTTCTTC,CASSLPLAGVYNEQFF
-,11,TRBJ2-7,-,TRBV20-1,TGCAGTGCGGATCCCGGTTCAGGGCAGTACTTC,CSADPGSGQYF
TRBD1,13,TRBJ1-1,-,TRBV2,TGTGCCAGCAGTCGGGACAGGGGCACTGAAGCTTTCTTT,CASSRDRGTEAFF
-,14,TRBJ2-3,-,TRBV9,TGTGCCAGCAGCCCTCAGGGAAGTGGAGATACGCAGTATTTT,CASSPQGSGDTQYF
TRBD2,16,TRBJ2-2,-,TRBV7-9,TGTGCCAGCAGCATAGCTAGCGGGACGGTAACCGGGGAGCTGTTTTTT,CASSIASGTVTGELFF
-,13,TRBJ2-2,once,TRBV9,TGTGCCAGCAGCGCATCAGGGACAAGGGAGCTGTTTTTT,CASSASGTRELFF
-,13,TRBJ2-1,-,TRBV5-6,TGTGCCAGCAGCTTTCTTGACAACAATGAGCAGTTCTTC,CASSFLDNNEQFF
TRBD1,14,TRBJ1-5,-,TRBV28,TGTGCCAGCGCCACAGGGGGCGATTATCAGCCCCAGCATTTT,CASATGGDYQPQHF